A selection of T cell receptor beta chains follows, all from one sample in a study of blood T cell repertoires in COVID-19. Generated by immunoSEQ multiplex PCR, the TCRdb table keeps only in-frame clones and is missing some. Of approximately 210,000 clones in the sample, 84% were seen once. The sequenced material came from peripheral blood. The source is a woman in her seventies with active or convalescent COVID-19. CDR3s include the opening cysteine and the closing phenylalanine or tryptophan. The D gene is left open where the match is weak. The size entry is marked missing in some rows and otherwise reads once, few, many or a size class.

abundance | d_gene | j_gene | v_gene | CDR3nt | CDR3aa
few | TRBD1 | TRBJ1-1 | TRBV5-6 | TGTGCCAGCAGCTTAGTAGACAGGGGCACTGAAGCTTTCTTT | CASSLVDRGTEAFF
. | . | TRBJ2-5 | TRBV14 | TGTGCCAGCAGCGTTCTAGGTGTCGGGGAGACCCAGTACTTC | CASSVLGVGETQYF
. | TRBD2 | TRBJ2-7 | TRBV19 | TGTGCCAGTAGTGTACTAGCGGGAGAAGGCGAGCAGTACTTC | CASSVLAGEGEQYF
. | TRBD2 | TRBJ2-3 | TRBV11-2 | TGTGCCAGCAGCCTAGCGGGAGGGCTTACAGGGGATACGCAGTATTTT | CASSLAGGLTGDTQYF
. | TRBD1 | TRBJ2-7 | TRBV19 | TGTGCCAGTAGTAGAAGACAGGGTTACGAGCAGTACTTC | CASSRRQGYEQYF
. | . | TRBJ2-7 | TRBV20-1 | TGCAGTGCTAGTCCCAGGGCCTACGAGCAGTACTTC | CSASPRAYEQYF
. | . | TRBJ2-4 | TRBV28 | TGTGCCAGCAGTTTAAAGGGGCCGAGAGGAAACATTCAGTACTTC | CASSLKGPRGNIQYF
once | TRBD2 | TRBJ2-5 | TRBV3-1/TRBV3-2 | TGTGCCAGCAGCCCAGGGACTAGCGGGACCCGAGAGACCCAGTACTTC | CASSPGTSGTRETQYF
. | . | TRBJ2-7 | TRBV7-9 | TGTGCCAGCAGCCCCGACGGGGATGAGCAGTACTTC | CASSPDGDEQYF
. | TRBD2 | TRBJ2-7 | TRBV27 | TGTGCCAGCAGCCGCCTAGCGGGAGGACTTAGCTCCTACGAGCAGTACTTC | CASSRLAGGLSSYEQYF
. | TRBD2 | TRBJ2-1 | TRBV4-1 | TGCGCCAGCAGCCATTCTTGGACTAGCGGGAGGGTGGAGCTGTTCTTC | CASSHSWTSGRVELFF
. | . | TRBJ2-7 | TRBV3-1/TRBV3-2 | TGTGCCAGCAGCCAAGATCAGTCCCGTCCCTACGAGCAGTACTTC | CASSQDQSRPYEQYF
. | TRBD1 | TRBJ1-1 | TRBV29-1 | TGCAGCGTAGTTTTTAACAGGGGAGCAAAGACTGAAGCTTTCTTT | CSVVFNRGAKTEAFF
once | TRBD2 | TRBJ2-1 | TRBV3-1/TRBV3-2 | TGTGCCAGCGCGGGAGGGCCTAGGGATGAGCAGTTCTTC | CASAGGPRDEQFF
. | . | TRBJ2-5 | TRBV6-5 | TGTGCCAGCAGTTACTCCGGCAGGGTGGAGACCCAGTACTTC | CASSYSGRVETQYF
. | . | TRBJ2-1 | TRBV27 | TGTGCCAGCAGTTTAGCGGTCCGCAATGAGCAGTTCTTC | CASSLAVRNEQFF
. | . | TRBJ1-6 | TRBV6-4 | TGTGCCAGCAGTAAGGACAGTCGGTTTTTCGAGTCACCCCTCCACTTT | CASSKDSRFFESPLHF
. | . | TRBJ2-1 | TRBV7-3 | TGTGCCAGCAGCTTAACCGGTTCCGGGGGGCAGGGTGAGCAGTTCTTC | CASSLTGSGGQGEQFF
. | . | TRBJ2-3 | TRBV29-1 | TGCAGCGTTGTGGGCCTCCCCACAGATACGCAGTATTTT | CSVVGLPTDTQYF
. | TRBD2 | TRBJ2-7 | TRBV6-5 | TGTGCCAGCACCACAGATAGCGGGTACGAGCAGTACTTC | CASTTDSGYEQYF
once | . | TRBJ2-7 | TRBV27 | TGTGCCAGCAGTCGCTCGGGGGAGCAGTACTTC | CASSRSGEQYF
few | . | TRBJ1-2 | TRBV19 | TGTGCCAGTAGTGTCAACAGGCCTAGGAGCTATGGCTACACCTTC | CASSVNRPRSYGYTF
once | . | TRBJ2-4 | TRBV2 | TGTGCCAGCAGTGAGGCGGGATCTTGGATTCAGTACTTC | CASSEAGSWIQYF
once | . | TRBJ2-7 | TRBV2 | TGTGCCAGCAGTGCCAGGGGTTCCTACGAGCAGTACTTC | CASSARGSYEQYF
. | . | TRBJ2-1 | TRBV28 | TGTGCCAGCAGATCTGGACTTCTAAGCTCCTACAATGAGCAGTTCTTC | CASRSGLLSSYNEQFF
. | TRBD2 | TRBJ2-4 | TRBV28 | TGTGCCAGCAGTTCGCCGGGACTAGCGGGAGACGCCAAAAACATTCAGTACTTC | CASSSPGLAGDAKNIQYF